The clone carrying this T cell receptor beta chain was recorded at least ten times. These data are taken from a study of early T cells in non-severe SARS-CoV-2 infection. There are 14 residues in the CDR3. In germline, CDR1 is SGHTA, CDR2 FQGNSA. With 4 bases removed from V and 4 bases from J, the gap between germline ends came to 10 bases. Attachment of unique molecular identifiers to individual cDNA molecules was performed. MiXCR was run by TCRdb on the 5' RACE reads, yielding one entry per CDR3 protein. The sample has about 60,000 distinct CDR3 sequences; 5.6% are singletons. The chain links TRBV7-2 to TRBJ2-2; D not certain. The clonotype originates from an adult who was a healthcare worker with PCR-confirmed SARS-CoV-2 infection or an uninfected control (not recorded which). The sequenced material came from whole blood. CDR3 nucleotide sequence: TGTGCCAGCAGCTACCGACGGGTCACCGGGGAGCTGTTTTTT. Residues: CASSYRRVTGELFF.